The 7 T cell receptor beta chains in this list originate from one sample, sequenced in a study of T cell responses to AZD1222 COVID-19 vaccine. Clones were sequenced by immunoSEQ multiplex PCR, and TCRdb holds only the in-frame ones, with some missing. The sample records over 85,000 clones, just under 95% being singletons. The sequencing here drew on peripheral blood, taken on day 0 of AZD1222 vaccination. The source is an adult in good health.

This rearrangement joins TRBV28 to TRBJ1-2, with a possible D match to TRBD1 (5 bases). The CDR3 spans 14 residues. Trimming removed 10 bases at V and 4 bases at J, with 19 bases between. Germline V gives CDR1 MDHEN, CDR2 SYDVKM. Here the CDR3 reads CATPGGMGLYGYTF. In DNA form, the CDR3 reads TGTGCCACCCCGGGGGGAATGGGACTCTATGGCTACACCTTC.

Notes on this clone: Other DNA sequences in this sample translate to the same CDR3. This rearrangement joins TRBV5-1 to TRBJ1-4, with D unclear. The ends were cut back, 0 bases at V and 2 bases at J, with 5 bases in the middle. The CDR3 consists of 14 residues. Germline V CDR1 and CDR2: SGHRS, YFSETQ. Here the CDR3 reads CASSLAGTNEKLFF. In DNA, the CDR3 is TGCGCCAGCAGCTTGGCCGGTACTAATGAAAAACTGTTTTTT.

This sequence joins TRBV30 and TRBJ2-1; no reliable D call. The germline gives CDR1 GTSNPN, CDR2 SVGIG (reference sequence). V was pared by 8 bases and J by 2 bases, with 13 bases between. The CDR3 spans 13 residues. The CDR3 spells CAGETLTYNEQFF. The DNA of the CDR3 is TGTGCCGGAGAGACATTGACCTACAATGAGCAGTTCTTC.

This clone has at least ten counts. The chain employs TRBV7-3 and TRBJ1-3; D gene uncertain. V lost 4 bases and J 4 bases, leaving 8 bases between the germline ends. The CDR3 spans 13 residues. Germline assignment: CDR1 SGHTA and CDR2 FQGTGA. CDR3 DNA sequence: TGTGCCAGCAGCTCCAGTGGGGGAAACACCATATATTTT. It yields the protein CASSSSGGNTIYF. The complete variable domain, with remaining parts taken from reference TRBV7-3 and TRBJ1-3, reads GAGVSQTPSNKVTEKGKYVELRCDPISGHTALYWYRQSLGQGPEFLIYFQGTGAADDSGLPNDRFFAVRPEGSVSTLKIQRTERGDSAVYLCASSSSGGNTIYFGEGSWLTVV.

The V and J genes are TRBV19 and TRBJ1-3; 8 nucleotides line up with TRBD1. The CDR3 is made up of 13 amino acids. The junction had 3 bases not matched to a gene; V was cut back by 7 bases and J by 4 bases. CDR1 and CDR2 from the germline V gene are LNHDA and SQIVND (reference sequence). CDR3 nucleotides: TGTGCCAGTACAGGGGGCTACGGAAACACCATATATTTT. Residues: CASTGGYGNTIYF.

V usage is TRBV29-1 and J usage is TRBJ2-2; D uncertain. This CDR3 is built from 12 residues. Germline assignment: CDR1 SQVTM and CDR2 ANQGSEA. The V end lost 5 bases, the J end lost 4 bases, and 8 bases lay between the germline ends. DNA for the CDR3: TGCAGCGTTCGGCCTCTCACCGGGGAGCTGTTTTTT. The encoded protein is CSVRPLTGELFF.

This rearrangement joins TRBV4-1 to TRBJ2-1; D uncertain. Trimming pared 6 bases from V and 4 bases from J, leaving 10 bases between. Per the germline V gene, CDR1 is MGHRA and CDR2 is YSYEKL. The CDR3 loop spans 13 amino acids. CDR3 sequence: CASRREPYNEQFF. CDR3 nucleotides: TGCGCCAGCAGGAGAGAACCTTACAATGAGCAGTTCTTC.